This T cell receptor beta chain is drawn from a study of blood T cell repertoires in COVID-19. Clones were read by immunoSEQ multiplex PCR, and TCRdb kept only the in-frame ones, dropping some. The sample includes under 300,000 clones, around nine tenths of them seen just once. In its sample, this clone was seen once. The sample was PBMCs or T cells enriched from blood (not recorded which). This TCR came from a middle-aged man who had recovered from COVID-19.

The CDR3 sequence: CASSPQGQPQHF. The CDR3 nucleotides read TGTGCCAGCAGCCCTCAGGGTCAGCCCCAGCATTTT. This chain connects TRBV27 to TRBJ1-5; maybe TRBD1 (5 bases). The CDR3 has 12 amino acids. Per germline, CDR1 MNHEY and CDR2 SMNVEV (reference sequence). With 6 bases removed from V and 6 bases from J, the gap between germline ends came to 9 bases.